The following is a T cell receptor beta chain sequence with its context. Per the original methods: For nucleated cells, counts were estimated from reference gene primer amplification. This table comes from immunoSEQ multiplex PCR, and its TCRdb copy is limited to in-frame clones, with some not included. That table furnishes V, J and clone size, whereas the DNA furnished D and trimming. Counted here are around 140,000 clones, 65% to 85% occurring once; the ten biggest clones make up roughly 17%. Looked up from germline, CDR1 is LNHNV and CDR2 is YYDKDF (reference sequence). The V gene end was trimmed by 3 bases and the J gene end by 9 bases; junction bases not matched to a gene: 9. CDR3 length: 16 amino acids. This entry comes from a study of blood T cell repertoires in COVID-19. The overall study: Sites in the United States, Italy and Spain provided acute and convalescent COVID-19 samples. Sources were T cells, B-cell-depleted T cells, or PBMCs; the material itself was cDNA or gDNA.

The chain uses TRBV15 and TRBJ2-1; 12 bases align to TRBD2. This TCR came from a woman older than 75 with acute or convalescent COVID-19. Source material: peripheral blood. The CDR3 loop reads CATSRGLAGGIAEQFF. In DNA, the CDR3 is TGTGCCACCAGCAGGGGCCTAGCGGGAGGGATAGCTGAGCAGTTCTTC.